The sequence of this T cell receptor beta chain was determined in a study of blood T cell repertoires in COVID-19. Background on the study: The cDNA or gDNA used as material had been derived from T cells, B-cell-depleted T cells, or PBMCs.

Looked up from germline, CDR1 is MDHEN and CDR2 is SYDVKM. Between the trimmed V and J ends, which lost 6 bases and 2 bases, there was a span of 11 bases. The CDR3 length is 14 residues. Original analysis: Using reference gene primer amplification, nucleated cell counts were estimated. Profiling relied on immunoSEQ multiplex PCR, and the TCRdb table lists in-frame clones only, not all of them. V and J calls and clone size come straight from that table; D and trimming were deduced from the DNA. Among roughly 250,000 clones listed, 75% to 90% were seen once. The receptor was isolated from a man under 40 with acute or convalescent COVID-19. Sequenced sample: peripheral blood. This chain links TRBV28 with TRBJ1-5; D uncertain. CDR3 bases: TGTGCCAGCAGCAATCCCCTAGGCAATCAGCCCCAGCATTTT. Protein: CASSNPLGNQPQHF.